Each of the 18 T cell receptor beta chains below was sequenced from the same sample in a study of shared clonotypes between healthy human individuals. Produced via immunoSEQ multiplex PCR; TCRdb's table is partial and in-frame only. The table lists approximately 1,500,000 clones, around 98% of them singletons. Sample: naive CD4+ T cells sorted from blood. Subset defined: CD45RA+ positively selected. These receptors were taken from a man aged 25-45 years in good health.

Only one count was recorded for this clone. Other DNA sequences in the same sample also yield this CDR3. The rearrangement joins TRBV28 to TRBJ2-5; D is uncertain. The CDR3 spans 13 residues. The V gene lost 3 bases and the J gene lost 2 bases, with 7 bases spanning the gap. In germline, CDR1 is MDHEN, CDR2 SYDVKM. CDR3 protein: CASSFGGQETQYF. The CDR3 nucleotides read TGTGCCAGCAGTTTTGGCGGACAAGAGACCCAGTACTTC.

CDR3 protein: CASISAGGGNEQFF. The CDR3 nucleotides read TGTGCCAGCATCTCAGCGGGAGGTGGCAATGAGCAGTTCTTC. The chain carries TRBV6-5 and TRBJ2-1; 9 nucleotides match TRBD2. CDR3 length: 14 amino acids. The germline gives CDR1 MNHEY, CDR2 SVGAGI. V gave up 7 bases and J gave up 6 bases; unmatched junction bases: 7.

The chain employs TRBV29-1 and TRBJ1-1, with D unclear. Germline V gives CDR1 SQVTM, CDR2 ANQGSEA. The CDR3 sequence is 15 residues long. V gave up 7 bases and J gave up 3 bases, with 21 bases separating them. For the CDR3, the DNA is TGCAGCGGCTCAAGGTCCCCCTTAGGAGACACTGAAGCTTTCTTT. This gives the protein CSGSRSPLGDTEAFF. The variable domain in full, completed from reference TRBV29-1 and TRBJ1-1, reads SAVISQKPSRDICQRGTSLTIQCQVDSQVTMMFWYRQQPGQSLTLIATANQGSEATYESGFVIDKFPISRPNLTFSTLTVSNMSPEDSSIYLCSGSRSPLGDTEAFFGQGTRLTVV.

The chain employs TRBV19 and TRBJ2-7; 7 bases map to TRBD1. V was pared by 6 bases and J by 3 bases, with 5 bases of the junction left unmatched. Per the germline V gene, CDR1 is LNHDA and CDR2 is SQIVND (reference sequence). CDR3 size: 13 residues. The CDR3 region has the DNA TGTGCCAGTAGCGACAGGGCCTTCTACGAGCAGTACTTC. It yields the protein CASSDRAFYEQYF.

The V gene is TRBV9, the J gene TRBJ1-3; no clear D gene. V was shortened by 0 bases and J by 0 bases, with 10 bases between the two germline ends. Germline V gene sequence: CDR1 SGDLS, CDR2 YYNGEE. CDR3 length equals 16 residues. The CDR3 DNA reads TGTGCCAGCAGCGTAGTAGCCAGCAGCTCTGGAAACACCATATATTTT. This translates into CASSVVASSSGNTIYF. The whole variable domain, filled in from reference TRBV9 and TRBJ1-3, reads DSGVTQTPKHLITATGQRVTLRCSPRSGDLSVYWYQQSLDQGLQFLIQYYNGEERAKGNILERFSAQQFPDLHSELNLSSLELGDSALYFCASSVVASSSGNTIYFGEGSWLTVV.

The genes are TRBV14 and TRBJ2-7, with D perhaps matching TRBD1 (7 bases). The CDR3 consists of 13 residues. V was pared by 3 bases and J by 6 bases, with 12 bases between. From germline, CDR1 is SGHDN and CDR2 FVKESK. The CDR3 protein is CASSQNRGGEQYF. In DNA form, the CDR3 reads TGTGCCAGCAGCCAGAACAGGGGAGGCGAGCAGTACTTC.

Here the CDR3 DNA reads TGTGCCAGCAGCTTAGCGGGAGTTCGCAAGACCCAGTACTTC. Its protein product is CASSLAGVRKTQYF. The chain links TRBV7-2 to TRBJ2-5; D perhaps matches TRBD2 (5 bases). CDR1 and CDR2 from the germline V gene are SGHTA and FQGNSA. V lost 0 bases and J lost 6, with 11 bases in between. The CDR3 length is 14 residues.

The gene calls are TRBV10-1 and TRBJ2-3; TRBD2 aligns across 11 bases. This CDR3 spans 16 amino acids. Germline CDR1 and CDR2: WNHNN and SYGVQD (reference sequence). V trimming: 2 bases; J trimming: 4 bases; junction bases outside the gene matches: 5. CDR3 sequence (DNA): TGCGCCAGCAGTGAGGGTCTAGCGGGGGGAGCAGATACGCAGTATTTT. Protein product: CASSEGLAGGADTQYF.

Details on this clone: The sample contains more than one DNA sequence encoding this CDR3. V gene TRBV2 combines with J gene TRBJ2-7, with D unclear. V was cut by 2 bases and J by 5 bases, with 4 bases left in between. The CDR3 contains 11 residues. From germline, CDR1 is SNHLY and CDR2 FYNNEI. CDR3 sequence (DNA): TGTGCCAGCAGTGAATTTGACGAGCAGTACTTC. Translation: CASSEFDEQYF.

With regard to this clone: Other DNA sequences within the sample encode an identical CDR3. The CDR3 sequence: CASSLVYEQYF. The CDR3 coding sequence is TGTGCCAGCAGCTTAGTCTACGAGCAGTACTTC. The rearrangement uses TRBV7-2 and TRBJ2-7; D is undetermined. The CDR3 runs 11 residues. From germline, CDR1 is SGHTA and CDR2 FQGNSA. The V gene lost 1 base and the J gene lost 3 bases, with 1 base spanning the gap.

The chain joins TRBV21-1 to TRBJ2-4; the table gives TRBD1 as D, unverified against the DNA. TRBV21-1 is described as a pseudogene. The CDR3 runs 17 residues. CDR3 DNA sequence: TGTGCCAGTAGACGCAGGCAGGGCAAGGAGGCCAAAAACATTCAGTACTTC. It specifies CASRRRQGKEAKNIQYF.

This clone was seen a single time. The chain combines TRBV10-3 with TRBJ2-3; maybe TRBD2 (6 bases). Germline V CDR1 and CDR2: ENHRY, SYGVKD. V lost 6 bases to trimming and J lost 1 base, with 11 bases between them. This CDR3 spans 14 amino acids. The CDR3 DNA follows: TGTGCCATCAGCGGAGGGGTGGGCACAGATACGCAGTATTTT. It is translated as CAISGGVGTDTQYF.

In its sample, this clone was seen once. One junction end does not reproduce the germline sequence, and a read error may be involved. This sequence joins TRBV5-1 and TRBJ2-1; 9 bases fit TRBD2. CDR3 length equals 14 residues. Germline-derived CDR1 and CDR2 are SGHRS and YFSETQ. CDR3 nucleotides: TGCGCCAGCCGCTTAGCGGGAGATCATAATGAGCAGTTCTTC. As protein: CASRLAGDHNEQFF.

The J gene is TRBJ2-1, the V gene TRBV6-1; D is perhaps TRBD2 (6 bases). Germline CDR1 MNHNS, CDR2 SASEGT. V was clipped by 6 bases and J by 8 bases, with 14 bases between them. The CDR3 spans 13 residues. The CDR3 loop reads CASSLSSVHEQFF. CDR3 in DNA: TGTGCCAGCAGCCTCTCTAGCGTCCATGAGCAGTTCTTC.

The chain employs TRBV19 and TRBJ2-1, with D hard to call. The CDR3 runs to 11 residues. Trimming took 6 bases from V and 8 from J, leaving 8 bases between them. The germline V gene encodes CDR1 LNHDA and CDR2 SQIVND (reference sequence). CDR3 sequence (DNA): TGTGCCAGTAGACAGCAGGATGAGCAGTTCTTC. This translates into CASRQQDEQFF.

To note about this clone: The same CDR3 arises from other DNA sequences in this sample as well. The chain recombines TRBV30 with TRBJ2-1; a possible D gene is TRBD2 (5 bases). The V end lost 2 bases, the J end lost 10 bases, and 18 bases lay between the germline ends. Germline V lookup: CDR1 GTSNPN, CDR2 SVGIG (reference sequence). The CDR3 totals 14 residues. In nucleotides, the CDR3 is TGTGCCTGGAGTCTCCTAGCCCTTCAAACGGAGCAGTTCTTC. Its protein product is CAWSLLALQTEQFF. Supplemented by reference TRBV30 and TRBJ2-1, the full variable domain reads SQTIHQWPATLVQPVGSPLSLECTVEGTSNPNLYWYRQAAGRGLQLLFYSVGIGQISSEVPQNLSASRPQDRQFILSSKKLLLSDSGFYLCAWSLLALQTEQFFGPGTRLTVL.

The rearrangement links TRBV5-1 to TRBJ1-4; 7 nucleotides line up with TRBD1. V dropped 4 bases and J dropped 4; count of bases not matched to a gene: 4. This CDR3 is 14 amino acids long. CDR1 SGHRS and CDR2 YFSETQ come from the germline V gene. CDR3 loop: CASSHRDSNEKLFF. For the CDR3, the DNA is TGCGCCAGCAGCCACCGGGACAGTAATGAAAAACTGTTTTTT.

The J gene is TRBJ2-7, the V gene TRBV9; 9 positions agree with TRBD1. The junction had 10 bases not matched to a gene; V was cut back by 3 bases and J by 6 bases. The CDR3 runs to 15 residues. The germline CDR1 and CDR2 sequences are SGDLS and YYNGEE. CDR3 in DNA: TGTGCCAGCAGCGCACTGGGGACAGGGCGTAGCGAGCAGTACTTC. It encodes CASSALGTGRSEQYF.